This entry lists 9 T cell receptor beta chains sequenced from one sample in a study of regulatory T cells in long-lasting Graves disease. Time point indicated: newly diagnosed GD, antithyroid drugs for less than 3 months. The authors made the TCR library using RNA they extracted from PBMCs. Relying on iRepertoire HTBI primers and Arm-PCR of CDR3 regions, the team built TCR beta libraries. One entry per CDR3 protein, called by TCRdb with MiXCR from the multiplex PCR reads. The repertoire holds some 500,000 distinct CDR3 sequences, with approximately 13% as singletons. These same data were also listed under a study on T cells in Graves' hyperthyroidism and ophthalmopathy.

The material was peripheral blood mononuclear cells (PBMCs), obtained at new diagnosis, from a patient treated with antithyroid drugs. The source of these receptors is a man aged 30 to 45 with Graves disease.

This clonotype was seen a handful of times. This rearrangement joins TRBV12-3 or TRBV12-4 to TRBJ2-4, with 9 bases matching TRBD1. Losses at the gene ends were 6 bases for V and 3 bases for J; bases not matched to a gene: 6. This CDR3 spans 15 amino acids. CDR3 sequence reads: CASRLQGAGKNIQYF. CDR3 DNA: TGTGCCAGCAGATTACAGGGGGCCGGCAAAAACATTCAGTACTTC.

J is TRBJ1-4 and V is TRBV7-6; possibly TRBD1 for D (5 bases). The germline V gene has CDR1 SGHVS and CDR2 FNYEAQ. The CDR3 is 15 amino acids. The germline V and J ends were trimmed by 2 bases and 3 bases, with 10 bases remaining between them. Here the CDR3 DNA reads TGTGCCAGCAGCTTATCCGGGGGATCTAATGAAAAACTGTTTTTT. Its protein product is CASSLSGGSNEKLFF. The whole variable domain, filled in from reference TRBV7-6 and TRBJ1-4, reads GAGVSQSPRYKVTKRGQDVALRCDPISGHVSLYWYRQALGQGPEFLTYFNYEAQQDKSGLPNDRFSAERPEGSISTLTIQRTEQRDSAMYRCASSLSGGSNEKLFFGSGTQLSVL.

This clonotype has more than one count but fewer than ten. The genes are TRBV30 and TRBJ2-1, with D unclear. CDR1 and CDR2 from the germline V gene are GTSNPN and SVGIG (reference sequence). V lost 1 base, J lost 5 bases, and 6 bases lay in between. The CDR3 extends over 12 amino acids. CDR3 sequence (DNA): TGTGCCTGGAGTGAGATTAACAATGAGCAGTTCTTC. Protein: CAWSEINNEQFF.

In its sample, this clonotype was seen many times. The CDR3: CASSLVRGTDTQYF. The CDR3 DNA reads as TGTGCCAGCAGTTTAGTCCGGGGCACAGATACGCAGTATTTT. J is TRBJ2-3 and V is TRBV27; D is undetermined. V gave up 2 bases and J gave up 1 base, with 7 bases separating them. The CDR3 is 14 residues long. The germline CDR1 and CDR2 sequences are MNHEY and SMNVEV (reference sequence).

This sequence joins TRBV9 and TRBJ1-2; 9 bases align to TRBD1. This CDR3 region has 13 residues. Trimming removed 3 bases from V and 8 bases from J; junction bases left unmatched: 5. The V gene's germline CDR1 is SGDLS and CDR2 YYNGEE. The CDR3 sequence: CASSGGQGEGYTF. The CDR3 coding sequence is TGTGCCAGCAGCGGGGGACAGGGAGAGGGCTACACCTTC.

This clonotype was seen repeatedly, ten times or more. The CDR3 region has the DNA TGTGCCAGCAGTTACCCTACTGGGACTGAAGCTTTCTTT. Encoded protein: CASSYPTGTEAFF. This chain joins TRBV6-2 or TRBV6-3 and TRBJ1-1; D not resolved. The CDR3 spans 13 residues. With 2 bases removed from V and 5 bases from J, the gap between germline ends came to 9 bases. Germline V gene data show CDR1 as MNHEY and CDR2 as SVGEGT.

This clonotype has ten or more counts. The chain has TRBV20-1 and TRBJ1-1, with 8 bases that match TRBD1. CDR1 and CDR2 (germline): DFQATT, SNEGSKA (reference sequence). After removal of 1 base from V and 2 bases from J, the junction contained 6 bases not matched to a gene. The CDR3 runs 15 residues. DNA of the CDR3: TGCAGTGCTAGAGCCTACGGGACAGGCAACACTGAAGCTTTCTTT. Its translation: CSARAYGTGNTEAFF.

The chain couples TRBV14 to TRBJ2-4, with 9 bases fitting TRBD2. The CDR3 runs to 15 residues. Per the germline V gene, CDR1 is SGHDN and CDR2 is FVKESK. V shed 3 bases and J 4 bases; nucleotides not matched to a gene: 4. The CDR3 region has the DNA TGTGCCAGCAGCCAGGGTCTAGCGGGAAAAAACATTCAGTACTTC. Amino acids: CASSQGLAGKNIQYF.

This clonotype was counted at least ten times. This chain uses TRBV13 with TRBJ2-7, with TRBD2 matching over 7 bases. Germline lookup yields CDR1 PRHDT and CDR2 FYEKMQ (reference sequence). With V trimmed by 5 bases and J by 2 bases, 9 bases remained unmatched. The CDR3 covers 15 residues. The CDR3 region is CASSLPSGRPYEQYF. CDR3 nucleotides: TGTGCCAGCAGCCTTCCTAGCGGAAGGCCCTACGAGCAGTACTTC.